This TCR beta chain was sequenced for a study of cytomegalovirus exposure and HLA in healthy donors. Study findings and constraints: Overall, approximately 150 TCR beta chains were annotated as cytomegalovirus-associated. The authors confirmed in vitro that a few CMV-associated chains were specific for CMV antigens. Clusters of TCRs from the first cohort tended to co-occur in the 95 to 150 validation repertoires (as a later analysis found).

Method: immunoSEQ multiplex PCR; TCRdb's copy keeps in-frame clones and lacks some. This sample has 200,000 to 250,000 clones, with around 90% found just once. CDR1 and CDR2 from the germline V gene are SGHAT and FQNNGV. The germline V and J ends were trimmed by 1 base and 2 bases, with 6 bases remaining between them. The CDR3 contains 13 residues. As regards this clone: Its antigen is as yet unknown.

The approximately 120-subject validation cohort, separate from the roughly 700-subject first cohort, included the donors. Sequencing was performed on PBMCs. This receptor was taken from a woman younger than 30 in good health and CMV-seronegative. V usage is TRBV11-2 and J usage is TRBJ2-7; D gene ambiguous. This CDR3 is CASSLGPPYEQYF. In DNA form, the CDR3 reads TGTGCCAGCAGCTTAGGGCCGCCCTACGAGCAGTACTTC.